This T cell receptor beta chain was sequenced for a study of cytomegalovirus exposure and HLA in healthy donors. In regard to this clone: What it recognizes is unknown.

In the PCR, 60 Vbeta and 13 Jbeta primers were used. In the authors' methods: In a later analysis, 79 million or so unique TCR beta chains included roughly 11 million shared by two or more donors. Sequencing used immunoSEQ multiplex PCR; TCRdb keeps in-frame clones, though not all of them. That table gives V, J and clone size, and the DNA gave D and trimming. Here the sample spans under 200,000 clones, 68% being singletons. General study results and limits: Many donors carried some public TCRs, although rarity characterized most TCR sequences. Previously analyzed data showed that most TCR beta V segments were productive at a frequency of about 87% or about 30%. A later analysis showed TCR association rates differing by HLA locus, peaking at DRB1 and lowest at HLA-C.

V lost 3 bases to trimming and J lost 4 bases, with 15 bases between them. Germline-derived CDR1 and CDR2 are MDHEN and SYDVKM. This CDR3 is built from 15 residues. This clonotype originated in a woman in her thirties or forties in good health and CMV-seropositive. Sequenced material: PBMCs. The chain joins TRBV28 to TRBJ1-2, with D perhaps matching TRBD1 (5 bases). CDR3 residues: CASSLGGAGSYGYTF. The DNA of the CDR3 is TGTGCCAGCAGTTTGGGAGGGGCCGGCTCCTATGGCTACACCTTC.